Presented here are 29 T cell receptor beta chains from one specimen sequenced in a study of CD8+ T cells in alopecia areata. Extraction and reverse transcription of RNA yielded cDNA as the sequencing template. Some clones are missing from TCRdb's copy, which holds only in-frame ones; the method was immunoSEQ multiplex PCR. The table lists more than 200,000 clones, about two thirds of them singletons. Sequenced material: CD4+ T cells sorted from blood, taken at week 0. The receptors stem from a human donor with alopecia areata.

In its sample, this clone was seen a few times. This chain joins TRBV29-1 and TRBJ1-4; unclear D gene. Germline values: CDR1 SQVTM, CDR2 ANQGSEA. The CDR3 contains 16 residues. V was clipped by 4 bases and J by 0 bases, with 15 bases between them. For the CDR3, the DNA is TGCAGCGTTGTTGTATGGACGGGAGCAACTAATGAAAAACTGTTTTTT. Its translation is CSVVVWTGATNEKLFF.

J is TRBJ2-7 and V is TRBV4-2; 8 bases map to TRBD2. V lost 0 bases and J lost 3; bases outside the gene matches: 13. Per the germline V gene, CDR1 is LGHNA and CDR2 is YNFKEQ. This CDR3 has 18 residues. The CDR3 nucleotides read TGTGCCAGCAGCCAAGAAATAATAGCGGGGAGCCTAGTCTACGAGCAGTACTTC. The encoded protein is CASSQEIIAGSLVYEQYF.

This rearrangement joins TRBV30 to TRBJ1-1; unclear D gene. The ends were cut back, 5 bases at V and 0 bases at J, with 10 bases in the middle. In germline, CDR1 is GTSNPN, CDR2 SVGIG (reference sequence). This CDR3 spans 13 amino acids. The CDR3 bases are TGTGCCTGGGACCCAGGAATGAACACTGAAGCTTTCTTT. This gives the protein CAWDPGMNTEAFF.

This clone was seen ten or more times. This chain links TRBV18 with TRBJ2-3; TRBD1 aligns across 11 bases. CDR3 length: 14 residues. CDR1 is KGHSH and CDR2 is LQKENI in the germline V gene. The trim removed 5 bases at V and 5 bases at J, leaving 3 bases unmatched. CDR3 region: CASSSGTGGDTQYF. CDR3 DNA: TGTGCCAGCTCATCCGGGACAGGGGGAGATACGCAGTATTTT. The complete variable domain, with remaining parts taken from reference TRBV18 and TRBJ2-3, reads NAGVMQNPRHLVRRRGQEARLRCSPMKGHSHVYWYRQLPEEGLKFMVYLQKENIIDESGMPKERFSAEFPKEGPSILRIQQVVRGDSAAYFCASSSGTGGDTQYFGPGTRLTVL.

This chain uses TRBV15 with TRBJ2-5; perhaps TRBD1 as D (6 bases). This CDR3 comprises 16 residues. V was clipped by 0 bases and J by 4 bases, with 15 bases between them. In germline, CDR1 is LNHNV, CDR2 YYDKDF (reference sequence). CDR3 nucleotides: TGTGCCACCAGCAGAGATAGATTGGCAGGGGTAGAGACCCAGTACTTC. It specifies CATSRDRLAGVETQYF.

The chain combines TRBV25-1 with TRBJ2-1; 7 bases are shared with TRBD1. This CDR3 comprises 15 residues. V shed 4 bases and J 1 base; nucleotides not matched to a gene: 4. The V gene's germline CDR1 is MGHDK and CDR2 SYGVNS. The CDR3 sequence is CASSGTGRSYNEQFF. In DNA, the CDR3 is TGTGCCAGCAGTGGGACAGGCCGATCCTACAATGAGCAGTTCTTC. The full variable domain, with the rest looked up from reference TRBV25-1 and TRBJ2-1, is EADIYQTPRYLVIGTGKKITLECSQTMGHDKMYWYQQDPGMELHLIHYSYGVNSTEKGDLSSESTVSRIRTEHFPLTLESARPSHTSQYLCASSGTGRSYNEQFFGPGTRLTVL.

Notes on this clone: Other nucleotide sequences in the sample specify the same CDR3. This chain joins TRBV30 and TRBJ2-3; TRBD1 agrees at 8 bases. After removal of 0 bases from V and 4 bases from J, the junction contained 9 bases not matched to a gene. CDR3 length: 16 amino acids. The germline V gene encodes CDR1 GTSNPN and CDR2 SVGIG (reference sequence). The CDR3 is CAWSVPSGGRSDTQYF. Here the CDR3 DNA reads TGTGCCTGGAGTGTACCATCAGGGGGCCGATCAGATACGCAGTATTTT. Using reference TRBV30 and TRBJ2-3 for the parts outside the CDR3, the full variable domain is SQTIHQWPATLVQPVGSPLSLECTVEGTSNPNLYWYRQAAGRGLQLLFYSVGIGQISSEVPQNLSASRPQDRQFILSSKKLLLSDSGFYLCAWSVPSGGRSDTQYFGPGTRLTVL.

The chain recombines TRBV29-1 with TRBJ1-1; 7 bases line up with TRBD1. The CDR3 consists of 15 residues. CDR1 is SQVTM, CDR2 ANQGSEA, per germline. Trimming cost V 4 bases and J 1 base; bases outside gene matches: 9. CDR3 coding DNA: TGCAGCGTTGGACAGGGTCCCTACGCGAACACTGAAGCTTTCTTT. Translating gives CSVGQGPYANTEAFF.

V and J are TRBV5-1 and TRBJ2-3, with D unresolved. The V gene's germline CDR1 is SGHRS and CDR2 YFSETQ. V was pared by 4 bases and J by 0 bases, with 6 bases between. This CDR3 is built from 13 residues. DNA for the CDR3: TGCGCCAGCAGCCCCATAAGCACAGATACGCAGTATTTT. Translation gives CASSPISTDTQYF.

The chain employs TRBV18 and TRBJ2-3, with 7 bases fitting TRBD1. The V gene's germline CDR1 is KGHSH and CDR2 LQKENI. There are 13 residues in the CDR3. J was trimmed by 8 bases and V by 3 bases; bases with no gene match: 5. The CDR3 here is CASSPTAGGTQYF. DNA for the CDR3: TGTGCCAGCTCACCTACCGCAGGGGGTACGCAGTATTTT.

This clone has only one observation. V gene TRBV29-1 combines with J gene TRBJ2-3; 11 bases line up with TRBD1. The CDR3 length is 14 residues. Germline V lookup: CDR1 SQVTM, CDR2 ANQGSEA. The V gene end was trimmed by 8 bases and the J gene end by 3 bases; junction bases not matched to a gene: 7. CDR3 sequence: CSLGGQGVTDTQYF. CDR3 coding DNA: TGCAGCCTTGGGGGACAGGGGGTGACAGATACGCAGTATTTT.

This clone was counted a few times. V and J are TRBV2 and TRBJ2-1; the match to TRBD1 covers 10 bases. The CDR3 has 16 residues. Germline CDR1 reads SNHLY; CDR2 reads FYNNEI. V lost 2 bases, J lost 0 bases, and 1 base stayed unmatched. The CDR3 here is CASSERTGGSYNEQFF. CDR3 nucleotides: TGTGCCAGCAGTGAACGGACAGGGGGCTCCTACAATGAGCAGTTCTTC.

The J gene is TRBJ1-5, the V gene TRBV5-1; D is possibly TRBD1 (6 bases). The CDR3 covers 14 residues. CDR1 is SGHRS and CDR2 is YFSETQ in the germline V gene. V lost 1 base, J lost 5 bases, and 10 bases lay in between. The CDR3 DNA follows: TGCGCCAGCAGCTTGACAGGGTATGATCAGCCCCAGCATTTT. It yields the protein CASSLTGYDQPQHF.

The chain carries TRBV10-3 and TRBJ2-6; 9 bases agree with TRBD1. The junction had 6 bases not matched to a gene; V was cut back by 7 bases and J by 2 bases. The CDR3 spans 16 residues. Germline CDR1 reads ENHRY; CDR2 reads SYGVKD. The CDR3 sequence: CAITRQGGTGANVLTF. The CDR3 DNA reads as TGTGCCATCACCCGACAGGGGGGAACTGGGGCCAACGTCCTGACTTTC.

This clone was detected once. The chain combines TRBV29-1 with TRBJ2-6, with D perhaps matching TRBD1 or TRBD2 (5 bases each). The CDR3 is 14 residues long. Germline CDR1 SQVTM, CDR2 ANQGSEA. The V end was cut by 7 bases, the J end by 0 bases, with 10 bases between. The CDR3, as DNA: TGCAGCGCTCTTGGGGGCTCTGGGGCCAACGTCCTGACTTTC. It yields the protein CSALGGSGANVLTF. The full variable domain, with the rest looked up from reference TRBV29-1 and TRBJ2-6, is SAVISQKPSRDICQRGTSLTIQCQVDSQVTMMFWYRQQPGQSLTLIATANQGSEATYESGFVIDKFPISRPNLTFSTLTVSNMSPEDSSIYLCSALGGSGANVLTFGAGSRLTVL.

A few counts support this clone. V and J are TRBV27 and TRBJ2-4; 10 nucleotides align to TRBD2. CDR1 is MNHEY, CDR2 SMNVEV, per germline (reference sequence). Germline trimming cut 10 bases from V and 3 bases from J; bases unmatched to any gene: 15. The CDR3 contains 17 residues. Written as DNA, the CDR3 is TGTGCCACCAAGAGCGGGGGGGCTGGAGGGGGCAAAAACATTCAGTACTTC. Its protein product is CATKSGGAGGGKNIQYF.

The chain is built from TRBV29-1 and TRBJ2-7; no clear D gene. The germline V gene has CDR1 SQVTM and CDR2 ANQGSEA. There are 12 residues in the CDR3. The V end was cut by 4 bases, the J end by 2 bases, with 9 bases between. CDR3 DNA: TGCAGCGTTGGCCTTGCGGCCTACGAGCAGTACTTC. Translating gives CSVGLAAYEQYF.

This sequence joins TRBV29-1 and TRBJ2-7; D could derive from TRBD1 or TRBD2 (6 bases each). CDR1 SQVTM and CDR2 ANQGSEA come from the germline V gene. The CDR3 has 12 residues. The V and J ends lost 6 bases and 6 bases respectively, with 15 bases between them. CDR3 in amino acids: CSVLRGVREQYF. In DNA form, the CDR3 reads TGCAGCGTCTTAAGGGGGGTTCGCGAGCAGTACTTC.

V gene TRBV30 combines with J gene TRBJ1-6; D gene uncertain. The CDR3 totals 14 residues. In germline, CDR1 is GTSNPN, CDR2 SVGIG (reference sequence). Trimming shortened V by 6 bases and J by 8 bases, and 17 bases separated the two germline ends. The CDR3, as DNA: TGTGCCTGTGCTACGGTCGGTCTCTATTCACCCCTCCACTTT. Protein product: CACATVGLYSPLHF.

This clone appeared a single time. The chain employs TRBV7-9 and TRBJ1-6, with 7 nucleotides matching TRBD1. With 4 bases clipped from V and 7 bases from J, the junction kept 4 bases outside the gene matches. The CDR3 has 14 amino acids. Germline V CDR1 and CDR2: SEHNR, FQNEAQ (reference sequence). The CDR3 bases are TGTGCCAGCAGCTCGGGACAGCAAAATTCACCCCTCCACTTT. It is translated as CASSSGQQNSPLHF.

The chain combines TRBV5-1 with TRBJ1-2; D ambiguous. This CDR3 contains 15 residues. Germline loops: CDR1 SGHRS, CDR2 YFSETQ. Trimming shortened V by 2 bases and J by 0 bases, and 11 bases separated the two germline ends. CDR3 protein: CASSFKSVANYGYTF. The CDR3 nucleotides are TGCGCCAGCAGCTTTAAGTCGGTAGCTAACTATGGCTACACCTTC.

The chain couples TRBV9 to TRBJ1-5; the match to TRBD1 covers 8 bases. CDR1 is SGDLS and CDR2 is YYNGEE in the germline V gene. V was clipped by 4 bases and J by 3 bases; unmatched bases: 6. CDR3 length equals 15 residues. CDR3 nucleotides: TGTGCCAGCAGCCCCCGGACAGGGAACAATCAGCCCCAGCATTTT. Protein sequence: CASSPRTGNNQPQHF.

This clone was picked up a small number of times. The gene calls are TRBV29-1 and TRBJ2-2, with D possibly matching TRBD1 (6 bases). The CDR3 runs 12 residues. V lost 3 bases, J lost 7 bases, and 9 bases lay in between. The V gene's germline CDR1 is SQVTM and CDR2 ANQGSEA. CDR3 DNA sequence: TGCAGCGTTGAGCAGGGGAACGGGGAGCTGTTTTTT. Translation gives CSVEQGNGELFF.

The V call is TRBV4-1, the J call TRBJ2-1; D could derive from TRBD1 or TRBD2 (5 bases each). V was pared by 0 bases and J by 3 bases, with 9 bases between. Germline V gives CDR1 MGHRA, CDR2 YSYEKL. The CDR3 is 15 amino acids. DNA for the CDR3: TGCGCCAGCAGCCAAGATCCGAGGGGCTACAATGAGCAGTTCTTC. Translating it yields CASSQDPRGYNEQFF.

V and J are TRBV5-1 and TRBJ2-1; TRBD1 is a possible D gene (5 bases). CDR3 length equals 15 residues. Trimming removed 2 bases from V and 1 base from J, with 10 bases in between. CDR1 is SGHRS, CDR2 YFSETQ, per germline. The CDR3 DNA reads TGCGCCAGCAGCTTCGACAGTATATCCTACAATGAGCAGTTCTTC. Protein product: CASSFDSISYNEQFF.

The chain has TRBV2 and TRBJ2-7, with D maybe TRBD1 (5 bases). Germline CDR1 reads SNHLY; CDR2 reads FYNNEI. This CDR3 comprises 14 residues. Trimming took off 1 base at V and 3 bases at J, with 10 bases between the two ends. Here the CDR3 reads CASSEERGHYEQYF. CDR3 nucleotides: TGTGCCAGCAGTGAAGAAAGGGGTCACTACGAGCAGTACTTC.

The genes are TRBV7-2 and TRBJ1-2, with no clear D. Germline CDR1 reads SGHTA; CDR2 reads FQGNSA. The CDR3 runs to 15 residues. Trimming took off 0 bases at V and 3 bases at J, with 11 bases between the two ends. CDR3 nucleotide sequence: TGTGCCAGCAGCTTAGCGCAAAGATTGGACTATGGCTACACCTTC. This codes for CASSLAQRLDYGYTF.

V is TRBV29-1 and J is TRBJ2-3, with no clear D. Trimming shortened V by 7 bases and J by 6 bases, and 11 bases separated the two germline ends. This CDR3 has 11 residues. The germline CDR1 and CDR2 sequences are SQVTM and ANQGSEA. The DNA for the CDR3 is TGCAGCGCTCCCCTATGGGATACGCAGTATTTT. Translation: CSAPLWDTQYF.

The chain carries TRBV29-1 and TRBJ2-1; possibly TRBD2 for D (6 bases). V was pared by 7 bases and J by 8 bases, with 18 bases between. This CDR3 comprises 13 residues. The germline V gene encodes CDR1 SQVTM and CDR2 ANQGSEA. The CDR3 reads CSACLARLDEQFF. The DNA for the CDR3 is TGCAGCGCCTGTCTAGCGCGCTTGGATGAGCAGTTCTTC.